This T cell receptor (beta chain) originates from a study of blood T cell repertoires in COVID-19. Study summary: The study drew acute and convalescent COVID-19 samples from the United States, Italy and Spain.

Original processing methods: How many nucleated cells were present was estimated from reference gene primer amplification. Repertoires were generated with immunoSEQ multiplex PCR, while TCRdb's copy carries only in-frame clones and drops some. V and J calls and clone size come straight from that table; D and trimming were deduced from the DNA. Of about 64,000 clones listed, 80% to 90% were seen once; the top ten hold approximately 3%. From germline, CDR1 is SGHAT and CDR2 FQNNGV. There are 15 residues in the CDR3. V lost 3 bases, J lost 2 bases, and 13 bases lay in between. Sequencing was done on a sample of peripheral blood. The V call is TRBV11-2, the J call TRBJ1-2, with a possible D match to TRBD1 (5 bases). The source is a man in his fifties with active COVID-19. This chain's CDR3 is CASSFNDRINYGYTF. The CDR3 nucleotides read TGTGCCAGCAGCTTCAACGACAGAATCAACTATGGCTACACCTTC.